This TCR beta chain is from a study of T cells in Graves' hyperthyroidism and ophthalmopathy. From RNA transcripts, TCR beta CDR3 regions were amplified. Researchers ran a first-round RT-PCR on the TCR CDR3 using the HTBI primer set. MiXCR, applied by TCRdb to the multiplex PCR reads, yields one record per CDR3 protein. The profile shows 700,000 to 850,000 distinct CDR3 sequences, 35% of them singletons. The CDR3 totals 13 residues. V gave up 5 bases and J gave up 5 bases, with 13 bases separating them. Germline V gene lookup returns CDR1 SGHAT and CDR2 FQNNGV. The sample was blood. The sequence was collected from a middle-aged woman with Graves' hyperthyroidism. V and J are TRBV11-2 and TRBJ2-7; D is perhaps TRBD1 (6 bases). This CDR3 is CASSPLGGNEQYF. As DNA, the CDR3 is TGTGCCAGCAGCCCCCTAGGGGGTAACGAGCAGTACTTC.